The rows below give T cell receptor beta chains drawn from one sample of a study of shared clonotypes between healthy human individuals. The assay was immunoSEQ multiplex PCR, and TCRdb's table has in-frame clones only and misses some. The repertoire has 550,000 to 850,000 clones, around 72% of them found once; the top ten carry approximately 1.8%. The sequencing sample was made of memory CD4+ T cells sorted from blood. The source of these receptors is a woman aged 25 to 45 in good health. CDR3s include the opening cysteine and the closing phenylalanine or tryptophan. The D gene is left open where the match is weak. Some rows mark clone size as missing; the rest say once, few, many or name a class of expanded clone.

>TRBJ2-1|TRBD1|-|TRBV11-2
CASSLGGQASSYNEQFF
TGTGCCAGCAGCTTAGGCGGACAGGCGAGCTCCTACAATGAGCAGTTCTTC
>TRBJ2-1|-|-|TRBV20-1
CSARENEQFF
TGCAGTGCTAGAGAGAATGAGCAGTTCTTC
>TRBJ1-3|-|-|TRBV28
CASSITGSSGNTIYF
TGTGCCAGCAGCATCACAGGGAGCTCTGGAAACACCATATATTTT
>TRBJ2-1|TRBD2|-|TRBV27
CASSKREGYNEQFF
TGTGCCAGCAGTAAGAGGGAGGGGTACAATGAGCAGTTCTTC
>TRBJ1-1|-|-|TRBV7-8
CASSLAPTGPTEAFF
TGTGCCAGCAGCTTAGCACCTACAGGGCCCACTGAAGCTTTCTTT
>TRBJ2-1|-|once|TRBV4-1
CASSLGLATSYNEQFF
TGCGCCAGCAGCCTAGGCCTAGCGACATCCTACAATGAGCAGTTCTTC
>TRBJ2-3|-|-|TRBV5-1
CASSLAYDTQYF
TGCGCCAGCAGCTTGGCCTATGATACGCAGTATTTT
>TRBJ2-6|TRBD1|once|TRBV7-9
CASSLLNRGDGANVLTF
TGTGCCAGCAGCTTATTGAACAGGGGGGACGGGGCCAACGTCCTGACTTTC
>TRBJ1-3|-|-|TRBV6-4
CASKLEGQPETGNTIYF
TGTGCCAGCAAGTTAGAAGGACAGCCCGAGACTGGAAACACCATATATTTT
>TRBJ1-4|-|-|TRBV4-1
CASSQAYQGGEKLFF
TGCGCCAGCAGCCAAGCCTATCAGGGAGGGGAAAAACTGTTTTTT
>TRBJ2-1|TRBD2|-|TRBV5-1
CASSLVVAGGNEQFF
TGCGCCAGCAGCTTGGTGGTAGCGGGAGGCAATGAGCAGTTCTTC
>TRBJ2-7|TRBD2|-|TRBV5-1
CASSWGRGRVGEQYF
TGCGCCAGCAGCTGGGGGCGCGGGAGGGTAGGCGAGCAGTACTTC
>TRBJ1-5|TRBD1|-|TRBV19
CASSTGQGAVGNQPQHF
TGTGCCAGTAGTACCGGACAGGGGGCGGTAGGTAATCAGCCCCAGCATTTT
>TRBJ2-1|TRBD2|-|TRBV9
CASSVEASGTLYNEQFF
TGTGCCAGCAGCGTAGAAGCTAGCGGGACTCTCTACAATGAGCAGTTCTTC
>TRBJ2-3|-|few|TRBV5-5
CASSRDRTDTQYF
TGTGCCAGCAGCAGGGACCGCACAGATACGCAGTATTTT
>TRBJ2-1|-|-|TRBV29-1
CSVEVFIKGSGNEQFF
TGCAGCGTTGAAGTGTTCATTAAAGGGTCGGGGAATGAGCAGTTCTTC
>TRBJ1-5|-|-|TRBV19
CASSYTRREPNQPQHF
TGTGCCAGTAGTTACACACGGCGAGAACCCAATCAGCCCCAGCATTTT
>TRBJ2-3|-|-|TRBV6-1
CASIWTGTDTQYF
TGTGCCAGCATTTGGACAGGCACAGATACGCAGTATTTT